Listed below are T cell receptor beta chains from one sample, sequenced in a study of T-cell memory formation after mild COVID-19. TCRdb reprocessed the 5' RACE reads via MiXCR and lists one record per CDR3 protein. The sample yields around 400,000 distinct CDR3 sequences, 20% to 30% seen once. Sequenced material: PBMCs or a T cell subset sorted from them (not recorded which). Receptors originate from an adult woman who had mild COVID-19 (a few samples of this study predate the infection). Cell type and time point are not known. The CDR3 runs from the conserved cysteine through the conserved F or W. Rows give clone size only sometimes, using once, few, many, or a class for an expanded clone.

>few|TRBV5-1|16|TRBJ2-7
CASSHEGGTTFYEQYF
>-|TRBV6-2/TRBV6-3|15|TRBJ1-5
CASSYASRGDQPQHF
>-|TRBV3-1|13|TRBJ1-1
CASSAGWDTEAFF
>-|TRBV2|16|TRBJ2-1
CASSEESAPLANEQFF
>-|TRBV5-1|13|TRBJ2-2
CATSTGFSGELFF
>few|TRBV7-9|18|TRBJ1-5
CASSLSFGGGDGNQPQHF
>few|TRBV6-5|16|TRBJ1-1
CASSYSFAAGLSGAFF
>many|TRBV6-5|15|TRBJ2-7
CASSYGPGGGYEQYF
>-|TRBV7-2|14|TRBJ2-7
CASSLEANREERYF
>-|TRBV7-2|15|TRBJ2-7
CASSFAGDSLYEQYF
>-|TRBV5-5|14|TRBJ1-5
CASRPGQVAQPQHF
>few|TRBV20-1|13|TRBJ2-7
CSATLRGLDEQYF
>-|TRBV13|15|TRBJ2-5
CASSSGTRYVETQYF
>few|TRBV25-1|18|TRBJ2-3
CASSESLFSSGSTDTQYF
>many|TRBV19|16|TRBJ2-1
CASNRVSSGRNNEQFF
>-|TRBV7-9|15|TRBJ1-5
CASSLGDSPGQPQHF
>few|TRBV6-2/TRBV6-3|13|TRBJ2-7
CASSLGTSGEQYF
>-|TRBV4-1|16|TRBJ2-1
CASNQKRGGPLGEQFF
>-|TRBV20-1|16|TRBJ2-3
CSARAPRSGSTDTQYF
>-|TRBV7-8|15|TRBJ2-2
CASSSPSGKGGELFF
>-|TRBV5-1|16|TRBJ2-3
CASSRGLAGEEDTQYF
>few|TRBV7-3|15|TRBJ2-3
CASSLEHTRTDTQYF
>-|TRBV20-1|14|TRBJ2-7
CSAREVAGADEQYF
>once|TRBV10-3|16|TRBJ2-1
CAISESLGRSYNEQFF
>-|TRBV7-9|15|TRBJ1-1
CASSLAVGDYAEAFF